This TCR beta chain was retrieved from a study of metastatic and nonmetastatic thyroid tumors. The CDR3 has 14 amino acids. V lost 5 bases, J lost 6 bases, and 15 bases lay in between. From germline, CDR1 is SEHNR and CDR2 FQNEAQ (reference sequence). Original processing methods: Differences in CDR3 between clinicopathological groups were drawn on to build a classifier intended to discriminate distant-metastatic papillary thyroid cancer patients. TCRdb re-clonotyped the PCR reads through MiXCR. The V and J calls follow TCRdb's processing rather than the paper's. The sample lists 3,000 to 3,500 clones, about 25% occurring once. This clone was counted a single time. All patients were untreated before thyroid surgery.

The rearrangement uses TRBV7-9 and TRBJ2-3; D is ambiguous. The TCR sequence derives from a female donor with papillary thyroid cancer or a benign thyroid nodule (not recorded which). Some clones in this sample may be carry-over from other donors' samples. Sequenced material: tumor tissue. CDR3 amino acids: CASSPGVAEDTQYF. As DNA, the CDR3 is TGTGCCAGCAGCCCCGGCGTTGCCGAGGATACGCAGTATTTT.